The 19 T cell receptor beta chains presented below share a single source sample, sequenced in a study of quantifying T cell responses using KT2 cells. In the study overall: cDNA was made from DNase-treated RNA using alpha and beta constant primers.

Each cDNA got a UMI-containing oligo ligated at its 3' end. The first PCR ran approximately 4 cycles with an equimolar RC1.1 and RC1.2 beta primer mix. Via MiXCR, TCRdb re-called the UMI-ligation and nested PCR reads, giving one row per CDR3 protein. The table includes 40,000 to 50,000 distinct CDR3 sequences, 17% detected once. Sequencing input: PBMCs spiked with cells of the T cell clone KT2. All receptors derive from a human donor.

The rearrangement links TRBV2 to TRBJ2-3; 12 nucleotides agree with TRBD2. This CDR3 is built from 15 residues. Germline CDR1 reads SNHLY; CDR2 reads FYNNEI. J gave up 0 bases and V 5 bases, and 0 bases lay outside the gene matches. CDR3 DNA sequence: TGTGCCAGCAGTCTAGCGGGGGGGAGCACAGATACGCAGTATTTT. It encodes CASSLAGGSTDTQYF.

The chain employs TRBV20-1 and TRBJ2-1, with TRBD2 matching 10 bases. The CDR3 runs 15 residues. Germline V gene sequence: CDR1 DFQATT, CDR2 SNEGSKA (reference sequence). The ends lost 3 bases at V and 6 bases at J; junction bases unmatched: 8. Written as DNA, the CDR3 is TGCAGTGCTAGGTCCGGGCTAGCGGGGGTCAATGAGCAGTTCTTC. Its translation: CSARSGLAGVNEQFF.

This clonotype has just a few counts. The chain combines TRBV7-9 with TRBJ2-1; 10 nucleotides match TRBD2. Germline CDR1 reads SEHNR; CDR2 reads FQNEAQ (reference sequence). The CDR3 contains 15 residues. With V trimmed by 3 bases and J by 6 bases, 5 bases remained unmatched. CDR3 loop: CASSFTTSGTNEQFF. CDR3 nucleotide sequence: TGTGCCAGCAGCTTTACAACTAGCGGGACCAATGAGCAGTTCTTC.

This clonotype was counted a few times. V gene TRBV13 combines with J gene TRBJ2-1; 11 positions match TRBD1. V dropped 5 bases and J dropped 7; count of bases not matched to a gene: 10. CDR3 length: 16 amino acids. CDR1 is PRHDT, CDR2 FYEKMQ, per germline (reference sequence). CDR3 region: CASSQPGTGGGNEQFF. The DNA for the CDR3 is TGTGCCAGCAGCCAACCCGGGACAGGGGGTGGTAATGAGCAGTTCTTC.

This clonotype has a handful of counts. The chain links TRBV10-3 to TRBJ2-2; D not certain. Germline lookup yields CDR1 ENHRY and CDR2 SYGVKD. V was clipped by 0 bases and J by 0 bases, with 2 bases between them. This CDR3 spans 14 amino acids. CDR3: CAISESSNTGELFF. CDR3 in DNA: TGTGCCATCAGTGAGTCCTCGAACACCGGGGAGCTGTTTTTT.

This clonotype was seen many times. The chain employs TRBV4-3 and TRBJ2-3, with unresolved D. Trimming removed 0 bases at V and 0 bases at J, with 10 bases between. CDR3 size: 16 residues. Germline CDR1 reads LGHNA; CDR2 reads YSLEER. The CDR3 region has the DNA TGCGCCAGCAGCCAAGAACTGGACCGAAGCACAGATACGCAGTATTTT. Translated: CASSQELDRSTDTQYF.

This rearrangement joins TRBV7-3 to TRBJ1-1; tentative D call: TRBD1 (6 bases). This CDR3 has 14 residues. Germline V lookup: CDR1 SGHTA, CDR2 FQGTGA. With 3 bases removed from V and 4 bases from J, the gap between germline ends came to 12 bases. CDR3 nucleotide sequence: TGTGCCAGCAGCTTCCAGGGGAGCGGCACTGAAGCTTTCTTT. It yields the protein CASSFQGSGTEAFF.

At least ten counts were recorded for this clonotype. CDR3 DNA sequence: TGCAGTGCTAAGGGGGATTGGGACACTGAAGCTTTCTTT. Its translation: CSAKGDWDTEAFF. This chain uses TRBV20-1 with TRBJ1-1; possibly TRBD1 for D (6 bases). This CDR3 is built from 13 residues. CDR1 DFQATT and CDR2 SNEGSKA come from the germline V gene (reference sequence). Trimming shortened V by 4 bases and J by 3 bases, and 12 bases separated the two germline ends.

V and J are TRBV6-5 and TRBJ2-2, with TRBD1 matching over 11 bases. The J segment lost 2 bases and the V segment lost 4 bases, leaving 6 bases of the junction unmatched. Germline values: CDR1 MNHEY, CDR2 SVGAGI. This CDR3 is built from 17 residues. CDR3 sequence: CASSSPGTGGNTGELFF. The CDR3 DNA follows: TGTGCCAGCAGTTCCCCCGGGACAGGGGGAAACACCGGGGAGCTGTTTTTT.

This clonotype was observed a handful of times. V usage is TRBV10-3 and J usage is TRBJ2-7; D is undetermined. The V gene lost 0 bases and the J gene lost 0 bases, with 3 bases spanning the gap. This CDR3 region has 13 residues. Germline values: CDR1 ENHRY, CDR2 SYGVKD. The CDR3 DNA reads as TGTGCCATCAGTGAGTCGAGCTCCTACGAGCAGTACTTC. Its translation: CAISESSSYEQYF.

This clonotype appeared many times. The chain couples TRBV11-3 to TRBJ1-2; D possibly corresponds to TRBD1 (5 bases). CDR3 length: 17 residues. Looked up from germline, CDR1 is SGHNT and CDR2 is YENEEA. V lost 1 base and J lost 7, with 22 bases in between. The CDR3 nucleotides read TGTGCCAGCAGCTTAGTAACAGGACTCCATACGGGCAGTGGCTACACCTTC. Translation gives CASSLVTGLHTGSGYTF.

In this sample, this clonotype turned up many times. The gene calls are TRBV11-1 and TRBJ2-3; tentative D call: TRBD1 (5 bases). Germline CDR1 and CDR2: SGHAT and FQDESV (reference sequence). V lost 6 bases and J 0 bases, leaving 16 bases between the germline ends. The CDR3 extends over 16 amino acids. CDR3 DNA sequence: TGTGCCAGCAGTAGAAGGGGCCTGGAAAGCACAGATACGCAGTATTTT. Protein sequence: CASSRRGLESTDTQYF.

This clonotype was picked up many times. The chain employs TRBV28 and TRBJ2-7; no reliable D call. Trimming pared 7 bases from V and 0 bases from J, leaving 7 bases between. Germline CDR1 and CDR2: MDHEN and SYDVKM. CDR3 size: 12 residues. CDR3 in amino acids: CASKPGSYEQYF. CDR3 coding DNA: TGTGCCAGCAAACCGGGCTCCTACGAGCAGTACTTC.

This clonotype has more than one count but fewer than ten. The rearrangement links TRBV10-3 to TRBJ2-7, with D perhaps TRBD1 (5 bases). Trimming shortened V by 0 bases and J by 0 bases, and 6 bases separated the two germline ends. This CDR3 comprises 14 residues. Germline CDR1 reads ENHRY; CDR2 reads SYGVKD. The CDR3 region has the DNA TGTGCCATCAGTGAGTCAGGGGCCTCCTACGAGCAGTACTTC. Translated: CAISESGASYEQYF.

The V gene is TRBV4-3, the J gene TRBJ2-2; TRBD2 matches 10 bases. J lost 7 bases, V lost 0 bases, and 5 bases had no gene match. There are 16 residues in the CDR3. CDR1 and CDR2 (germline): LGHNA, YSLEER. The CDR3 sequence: CASSQDLAGESGELFF. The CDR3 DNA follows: TGCGCCAGCAGCCAAGATCTAGCGGGAGAAAGCGGGGAGCTGTTTTTT.

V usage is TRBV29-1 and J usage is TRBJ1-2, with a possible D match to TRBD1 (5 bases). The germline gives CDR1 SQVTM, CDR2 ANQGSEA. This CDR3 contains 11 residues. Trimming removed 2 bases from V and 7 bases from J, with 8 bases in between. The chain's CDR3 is CSVETGGGYTF. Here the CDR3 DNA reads TGCAGCGTTGAAACCGGGGGTGGCTACACCTTC. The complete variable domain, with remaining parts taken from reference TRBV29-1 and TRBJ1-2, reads SAVISQKPSRDICQRGTSLTIQCQVDSQVTMMFWYRQQPGQSLTLIATANQGSEATYESGFVIDKFPISRPNLTFSTLTVSNMSPEDSSIYLCSVETGGGYTFGSGTRLTVV.

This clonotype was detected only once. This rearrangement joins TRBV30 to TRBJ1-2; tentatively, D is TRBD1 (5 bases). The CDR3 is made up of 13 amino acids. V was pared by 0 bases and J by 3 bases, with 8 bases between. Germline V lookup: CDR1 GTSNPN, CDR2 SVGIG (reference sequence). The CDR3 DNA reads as TGTGCCTGGAGTGTGGGAGGGGACTATGGCTACACCTTC. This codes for CAWSVGGDYGYTF. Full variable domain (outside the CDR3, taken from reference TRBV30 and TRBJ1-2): SQTIHQWPATLVQPVGSPLSLECTVEGTSNPNLYWYRQAAGRGLQLLFYSVGIGQISSEVPQNLSASRPQDRQFILSSKKLLLSDSGFYLCAWSVGGDYGYTFGSGTRLTVV.

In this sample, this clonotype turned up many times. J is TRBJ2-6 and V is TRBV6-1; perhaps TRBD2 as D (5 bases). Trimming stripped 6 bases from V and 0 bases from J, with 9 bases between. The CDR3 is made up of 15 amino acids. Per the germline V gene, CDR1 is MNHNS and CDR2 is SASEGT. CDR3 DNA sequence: TGTGCCAGCAGAACTGGGAGCTCTGGGGCCAACGTCCTGACTTTC. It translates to CASRTGSSGANVLTF.

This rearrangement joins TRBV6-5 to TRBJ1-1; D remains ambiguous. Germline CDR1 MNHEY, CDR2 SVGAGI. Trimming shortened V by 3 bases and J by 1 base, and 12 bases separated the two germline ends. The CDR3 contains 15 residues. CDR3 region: CASSYTGPSNTEAFF. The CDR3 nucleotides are TGTGCCAGCAGTTATACCGGACCGTCGAACACTGAAGCTTTCTTT.